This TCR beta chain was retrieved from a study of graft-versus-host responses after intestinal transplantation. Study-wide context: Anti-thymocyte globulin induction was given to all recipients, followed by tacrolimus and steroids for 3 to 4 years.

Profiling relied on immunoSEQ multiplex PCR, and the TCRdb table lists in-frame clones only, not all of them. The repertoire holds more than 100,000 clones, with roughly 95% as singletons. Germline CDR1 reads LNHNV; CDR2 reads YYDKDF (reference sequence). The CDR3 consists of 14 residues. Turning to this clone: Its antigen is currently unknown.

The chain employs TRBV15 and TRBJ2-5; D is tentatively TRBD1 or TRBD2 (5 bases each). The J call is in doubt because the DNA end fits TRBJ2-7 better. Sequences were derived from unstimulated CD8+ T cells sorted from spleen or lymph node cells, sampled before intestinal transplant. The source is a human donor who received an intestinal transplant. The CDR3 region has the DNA TGTGCCACCAGCCGAGGGGCAGGCAACTACGAGCAGTACTTC. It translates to CATSRGAGNYEQYF.